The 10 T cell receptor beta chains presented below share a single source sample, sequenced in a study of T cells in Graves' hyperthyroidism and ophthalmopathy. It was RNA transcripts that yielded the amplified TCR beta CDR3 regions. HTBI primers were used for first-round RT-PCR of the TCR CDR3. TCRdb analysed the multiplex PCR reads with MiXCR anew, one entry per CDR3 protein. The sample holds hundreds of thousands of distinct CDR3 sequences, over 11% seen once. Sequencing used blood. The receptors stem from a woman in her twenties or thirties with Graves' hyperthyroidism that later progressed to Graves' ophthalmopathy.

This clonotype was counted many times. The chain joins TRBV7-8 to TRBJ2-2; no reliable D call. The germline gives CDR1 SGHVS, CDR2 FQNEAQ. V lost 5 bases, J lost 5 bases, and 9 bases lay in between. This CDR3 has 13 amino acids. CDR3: CASSLLGTGELFF. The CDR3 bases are TGTGCCAGCAGCCTTCTCGGGACCGGGGAGCTGTTTTTT.

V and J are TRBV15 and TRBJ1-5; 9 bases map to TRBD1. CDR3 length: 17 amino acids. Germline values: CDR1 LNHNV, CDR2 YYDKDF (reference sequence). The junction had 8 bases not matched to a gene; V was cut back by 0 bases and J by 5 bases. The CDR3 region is CATSRDISGTGHQPQHF. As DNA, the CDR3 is TGTGCCACCAGCAGAGATATATCTGGGACAGGGCATCAGCCCCAGCATTTT.

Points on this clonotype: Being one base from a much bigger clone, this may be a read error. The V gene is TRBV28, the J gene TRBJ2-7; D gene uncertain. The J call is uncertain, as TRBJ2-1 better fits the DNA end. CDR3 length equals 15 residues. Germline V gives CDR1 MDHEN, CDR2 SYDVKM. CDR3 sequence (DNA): TGTGCCAGCAGTTTAAGCCAGGCGTTCTCCTACGAGCAGTTCTTC. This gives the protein CASSLSQAFSYEQFF.

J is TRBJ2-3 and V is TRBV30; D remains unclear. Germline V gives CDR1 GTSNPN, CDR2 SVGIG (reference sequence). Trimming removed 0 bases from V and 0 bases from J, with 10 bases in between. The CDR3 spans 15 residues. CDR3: CAWSVEGSSTDTQYF. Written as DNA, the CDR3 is TGTGCCTGGAGTGTAGAAGGGTCTAGCACAGATACGCAGTATTTT. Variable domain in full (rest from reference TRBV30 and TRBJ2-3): SQTIHQWPATLVQPVGSPLSLECTVEGTSNPNLYWYRQAAGRGLQLLFYSVGIGQISSEVPQNLSASRPQDRQFILSSKKLLLSDSGFYLCAWSVEGSSTDTQYFGPGTRLTVL.

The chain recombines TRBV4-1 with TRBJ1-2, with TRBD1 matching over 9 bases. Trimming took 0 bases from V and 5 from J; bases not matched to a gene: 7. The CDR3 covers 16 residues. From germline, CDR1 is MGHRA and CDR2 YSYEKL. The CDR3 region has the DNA TGCGCCAGCAGCCAAGATCCCGGGACAGGGACTTATGGCTACACCTTC. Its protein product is CASSQDPGTGTYGYTF.

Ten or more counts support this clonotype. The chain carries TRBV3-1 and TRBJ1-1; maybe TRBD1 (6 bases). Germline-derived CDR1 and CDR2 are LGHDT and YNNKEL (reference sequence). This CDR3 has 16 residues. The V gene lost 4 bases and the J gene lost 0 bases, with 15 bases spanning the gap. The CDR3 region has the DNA TGTGCCAGCAGCCCCTTTGGGAGGGGGATGAACACTGAAGCTTTCTTT. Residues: CASSPFGRGMNTEAFF.

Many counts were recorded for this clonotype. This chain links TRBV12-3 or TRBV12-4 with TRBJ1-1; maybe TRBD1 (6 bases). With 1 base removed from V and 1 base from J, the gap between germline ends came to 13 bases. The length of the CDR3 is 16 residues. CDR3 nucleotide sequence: TGTGCCAGCAGTTTAGGTACCGGGGGCGCGAACACTGAAGCTTTCTTT. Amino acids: CASSLGTGGANTEAFF.

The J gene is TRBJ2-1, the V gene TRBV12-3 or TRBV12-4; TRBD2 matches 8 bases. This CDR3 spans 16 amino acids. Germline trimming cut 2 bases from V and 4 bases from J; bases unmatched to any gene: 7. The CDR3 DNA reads TGTGCCAGCAGTTTATGGGTGAGCGGGGGTTACAATGAGCAGTTCTTC. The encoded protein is CASSLWVSGGYNEQFF.

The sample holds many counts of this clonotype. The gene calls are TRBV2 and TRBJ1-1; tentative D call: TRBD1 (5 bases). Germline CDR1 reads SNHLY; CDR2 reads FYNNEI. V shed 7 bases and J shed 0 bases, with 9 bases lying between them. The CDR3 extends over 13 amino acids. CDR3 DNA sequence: TGTGCCAGCACCATGGGGGTGAACACTGAAGCTTTCTTT. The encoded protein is CASTMGVNTEAFF.

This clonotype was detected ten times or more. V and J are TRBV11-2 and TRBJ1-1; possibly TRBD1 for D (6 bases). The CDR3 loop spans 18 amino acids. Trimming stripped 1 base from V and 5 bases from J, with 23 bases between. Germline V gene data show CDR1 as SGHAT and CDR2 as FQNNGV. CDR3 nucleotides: TGTGCCAGCAGCTTAGGCTACGGGGGAGGACAGAGGGGAACTGAAGCTTTCTTT. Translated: CASSLGYGGGQRGTEAFF.